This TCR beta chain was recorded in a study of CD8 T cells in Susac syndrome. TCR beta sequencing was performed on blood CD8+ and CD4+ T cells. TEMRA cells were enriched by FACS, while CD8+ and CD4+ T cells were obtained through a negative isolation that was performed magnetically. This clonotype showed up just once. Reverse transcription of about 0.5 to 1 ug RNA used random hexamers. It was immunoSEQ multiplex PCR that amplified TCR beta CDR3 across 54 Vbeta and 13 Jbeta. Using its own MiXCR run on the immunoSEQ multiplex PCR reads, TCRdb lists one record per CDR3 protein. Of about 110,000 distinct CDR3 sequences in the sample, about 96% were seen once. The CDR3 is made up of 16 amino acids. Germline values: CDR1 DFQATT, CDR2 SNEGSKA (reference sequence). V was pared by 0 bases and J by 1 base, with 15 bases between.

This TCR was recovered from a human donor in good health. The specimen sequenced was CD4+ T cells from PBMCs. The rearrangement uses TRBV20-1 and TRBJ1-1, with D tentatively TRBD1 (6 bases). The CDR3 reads CSARDTYRVPNTEAFF. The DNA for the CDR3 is TGCAGTGCTAGAGACACATACAGGGTCCCGAACACTGAAGCTTTCTTT.